This record concerns one TCR beta chain sequence. A few counts support this clone. This receptor's antigen is unknown. Nothing much larger sits one base from this clone, and base qualities are not available. The data derive from a study of blood T cell repertoires in COVID-19 (dated by TCRdb to 2018 to 2021). Some background on the complete study: Collaborator samples came from the United States, Italy and Spain and covered acute and convalescent phases of COVID-19. The prospective study material was composed of cDNA or gDNA derived from T cells, B-cell-depleted T cells, or PBMCs. Subjects who had been exposed to COVID-19, were actively infected with it, or had recovered from it provided the deeply sampled blood TCRbeta repertoires that made up the dataset. The repertoires were released in a freely available public database meant as a resource for research on the immune response to SARS-CoV-2. Samples were obtained from the ongoing ImmuneRACE study (first 160 participants) and from roughly 1,300 subjects provided by 6 global collaborators. A de-identified subject ID, COVID-19 status, age in years and sex were almost always included in the sample metadata. HLA class I and class II types, where available, came from metadata supplied by the sample provider rather than from assay-based typing. What the work shows at the level of the full study, not this receptor alone: The amount of clinical and demographic metadata varied by source and participant and was provided uncurated.

Spanning cysteine to phenylalanine, the CDR3 consists of 14 amino acids. Kept here is only the CDR3 DNA, which spans 42 bases and is read in frame from base 1. CDR1 and CDR2 are drawn from the germline V gene (reference sequence): SGHNT, YYREEE. V and J lose 0 bases and 5 bases, and a span of 11 bases separates them. In the prospective study, participants were about 18 to 95 years old, resided in 24 geographic areas of the United States, and were enrolled through a virtual design. To assign participants to cohorts, the prospective study relied on clinical history that participants themselves reported in a screening survey and a study questionnaire. Exposed participants had been in contact with someone with a PCR-confirmed or clinician-diagnosed COVID-19 case within 2 weeks of study entry. Each participant in the prospective study had whole blood, serum and a nasopharyngeal or oropharyngeal swab collected by mobile phlebotomists. Prospective study participants could optionally give additional blood draws and questionnaires over an approximately two-month period. Before DNA extraction, blood samples from the prospective study were shipped at room temperature or frozen.

TCRbeta CDR3 regions were amplified from genomic DNA by means of the immunoSEQ Assay, a bias-controlled multiplex PCR. Turning to the authors' computational methods: The number of nucleated cells in each sample was estimated by amplification of reference gene primers within the assay. To quantify the absolute abundance of each unique TCRbeta CDR3 rearrangement, sequence reads were collapsed and filtered. For each sample, productive Simpson clonality was calculated by taking the square root of Simpson's diversity index across productive rearrangements. As stored in TCRdb, this immuneACCESS dataset retains in-frame rearrangements with V and J assigned. A fraction of the clones does not appear; measured against another copy, unresolved V genes explain less than half of the discrepancy, and the remainder lacks a known reason. V and J calls and clone size follow that table, whereas D and trimming were derived from the DNA. Counted in this sample were 250,000 to 350,000 clones; approximately 89% of them appeared once. The ten largest clones take up roughly 2.9% of the sample.

The specimen was PBMCs or T cells enriched from blood (not recorded which). The origin of this receptor is a woman aged 50 to 65 who had been exposed to COVID-19. This sequence uses TRBV5-4 and TRBJ1-2; the D gene is not confidently resolved. The CDR3 protein is CASSLDGEWYGYTF. In nucleotide form, the sequence is TGTGCCAGCAGCTTGGACGGGGAATGGTATGGCTACACCTTC.